This TCR beta chain was observed in a study of blood T cell repertoires in COVID-19. Study information: Samples representing acute and convalescent COVID-19 were sourced from the United States, Italy and Spain.

Details on this clone: The germline gene is not matched at one end of the junction; a read error may be the cause.

The authors' processing: By means of reference gene primer amplification, nucleated cell counts were estimated. TCRdb keeps only in-frame clones here, not all; method: immunoSEQ multiplex PCR. Clone size and V and J calls were adopted from that table, with D and trimming inferred from the DNA. The profile shows 250,000 to 350,000 clones, about 80% of them singletons. The sample comprised peripheral blood. The clonotype comes from a person aged 65 to 85 with COVID-19, enrolled during active disease.

CDR3 in DNA: TGTGCCAGCAGCGTAGCTCAGGGAAGCTCTGGAAACACCATATATTTT. Protein: CASSVAQGSSGNTIYF. The chain employs TRBV7-9 and TRBJ1-3, with D maybe TRBD1 (5 bases). CDR3 length: 16 residues. The germline V gene has CDR1 SEHNR and CDR2 FQNEAQ (reference sequence).